Listed here is a single TCR beta chain. Its antigen is still unknown. These data originate in a study of CD8+ T cells in alopecia areata. Study conclusions and caveats: While tofacitinib was given, many expanded lesional clones persisted in scalp and blood.

Extracted RNA was reverse transcribed, and the resulting cDNA served as sequencing template. Data came from immunoSEQ multiplex PCR; TCRdb stores just in-frame clones and leaves some out. The data show 150,000 to 200,000 clones, about three fifths seen once. The CDR3 length is 14 residues. Trimming stripped 4 bases from V and 0 bases from J, with 11 bases between. CDR1 is GTSNPN and CDR2 is SVGIG in the germline V gene (reference sequence). Treatment in this sample: oral pan-JAK inhibitor, 5-10 mg twice daily. T lymphocytes (CD4+ and CD8+) were sorted from PBMCs. This chain links TRBV30 with TRBJ2-3; D unclear. This clonotype was obtained from a human donor with alopecia areata. The source material was CD4+ T cells sorted from blood, sampled between weeks 49 and 50, from a patient treated with tofacitinib. The CDR3 sequence: CAWNAVGSTDTQYF. CDR3 nucleotide sequence: TGTGCCTGGAACGCTGTAGGAAGCACAGATACGCAGTATTTT.